These T cell receptor beta chains were read from a single sample in a study of blood T cell repertoires in COVID-19. TCRdb's table, derived via immunoSEQ multiplex PCR, lists solely in-frame clones and lacks some. The sample shows some 350,000 clones, approximately 90% of them seen only once. The sequenced sample was PBMCs or T cells enriched from blood (not recorded which). The receptors come from a man between 18 and 29 years old who had recovered from COVID-19. CDR3s include the opening cysteine and the closing phenylalanine or tryptophan. The order of the fields is D gene, J gene, clone size, V gene, CDR3 protein, CDR3 DNA. The D gene is left open where the match is weak. Rows may omit the clone size; those that give it use once, few, many or a size class.

D gene: NA; J gene: TRBJ2-3; clone size: NA; V gene: TRBV11-2; CDR3 protein: CASSFAGKDTQYF; CDR3 DNA: TGTGCCAGCAGCTTCGCAGGGAAAGATACGCAGTATTTT
D gene: NA; J gene: TRBJ2-3; clone size: NA; V gene: TRBV12-3/TRBV12-4; CDR3 protein: CASIMRDTQYF; CDR3 DNA: TGTGCCAGCATAATGAGAGATACGCAGTATTTT
D gene: NA; J gene: TRBJ1-1; clone size: NA; V gene: TRBV12-3/TRBV12-4; CDR3 protein: CASSPDRTAAFF; CDR3 DNA: TGTGCCAGCAGCCCCGACAGGACGGCAGCTTTCTTT
D gene: NA; J gene: TRBJ2-1; clone size: NA; V gene: TRBV5-1; CDR3 protein: CASSLSGQTSYNEQFF; CDR3 DNA: TGCGCCAGCAGCCTGTCTGGACAGACTTCCTACAATGAGCAGTTCTTC
D gene: NA; J gene: TRBJ2-3; clone size: NA; V gene: TRBV19; CDR3 protein: CASNPRGVTDTQYF; CDR3 DNA: TGTGCCAGTAATCCACGGGGTGTCACAGATACGCAGTATTTT
D gene: TRBD1; J gene: TRBJ1-2; clone size: NA; V gene: TRBV24-1; CDR3 protein: CATSDSGTGVFGEGYTF; CDR3 DNA: TGTGCCACCAGTGATTCCGGGACAGGGGTCTTCGGAGAAGGCTACACCTTC
D gene: NA; J gene: TRBJ2-1; clone size: NA; V gene: TRBV7-2; CDR3 protein: CASSNSIQPQGDEQFF; CDR3 DNA: TGTGCCAGCAGCAACTCAATACAGCCTCAGGGCGATGAGCAGTTCTTC
D gene: TRBD1; J gene: TRBJ1-4; clone size: NA; V gene: TRBV6-5; CDR3 protein: CASSSQGGLGEKLFF; CDR3 DNA: TGTGCCAGCAGCTCACAGGGGGGACTCGGAGAAAAACTGTTTTTT
D gene: TRBD2; J gene: TRBJ2-7; clone size: few; V gene: TRBV6-5; CDR3 protein: CASGGLAGAYEQYF; CDR3 DNA: TGTGCCAGCGGAGGACTAGCGGGGGCCTACGAGCAGTACTTC
D gene: TRBD2; J gene: TRBJ2-7; clone size: NA; V gene: TRBV15; CDR3 protein: CATSISGGYEQYF; CDR3 DNA: TGTGCCACCAGCATTAGCGGGGGCTACGAGCAGTACTTC
D gene: NA; J gene: TRBJ2-5; clone size: NA; V gene: TRBV7-2; CDR3 protein: CASSPQEETQYF; CDR3 DNA: TGTGCCAGCAGCCCTCAGGAAGAGACCCAGTACTTC
D gene: TRBD1; J gene: TRBJ2-7; clone size: NA; V gene: TRBV9; CDR3 protein: CASSVGTGNIYEQYF; CDR3 DNA: TGTGCCAGCAGCGTAGGGACAGGGAACATCTACGAGCAGTACTTC
D gene: NA; J gene: TRBJ2-7; clone size: NA; V gene: TRBV4-1; CDR3 protein: CASSQEEGAGSYEQYF; CDR3 DNA: TGCGCCAGCAGCCAAGAGGAGGGGGCGGGGTCCTACGAGCAGTACTTC
D gene: NA; J gene: TRBJ2-2; clone size: NA; V gene: TRBV7-6; CDR3 protein: CASSHTRGRTGELFF; CDR3 DNA: TGTGCCAGCAGCCACACAAGGGGCCGCACCGGGGAGCTGTTTTTT
D gene: TRBD1; J gene: TRBJ2-5; clone size: few; V gene: TRBV5-1; CDR3 protein: CASRWTGGFQETQYF; CDR3 DNA: TGCGCCAGCAGGTGGACAGGGGGCTTCCAAGAGACCCAGTACTTC
D gene: NA; J gene: TRBJ2-7; clone size: NA; V gene: TRBV7-2; CDR3 protein: CASSLGALGRRSYEQYF; CDR3 DNA: TGTGCCAGCAGCTTAGGGGCCTTAGGTAGACGCTCCTACGAGCAGTACTTC
D gene: TRBD2; J gene: TRBJ2-1; clone size: NA; V gene: TRBV5-1; CDR3 protein: CASSLGGLAFGNEQFF; CDR3 DNA: TGCGCCAGCAGCTTGGGGGGACTAGCATTCGGCAATGAGCAGTTCTTC
D gene: TRBD1; J gene: TRBJ1-1; clone size: NA; V gene: TRBV9; CDR3 protein: CASSFMDRSGEAFF; CDR3 DNA: TGTGCCAGCAGCTTCATGGACAGGTCGGGTGAAGCTTTCTTT
D gene: NA; J gene: TRBJ1-2; clone size: NA; V gene: TRBV7-9; CDR3 protein: CASSPDMINLSGYTF; CDR3 DNA: TGTGCCAGCAGCCCCGACATGATCAATCTCTCTGGCTACACCTTC
D gene: TRBD2; J gene: TRBJ2-7; clone size: NA; V gene: TRBV7-8; CDR3 protein: CASQGGGASYEQYF; CDR3 DNA: TGTGCCAGCCAGGGCGGGGGGGCCTCCTACGAGCAGTACTTC
D gene: TRBD2; J gene: TRBJ2-3; clone size: NA; V gene: TRBV10-3; CDR3 protein: CAISRSGGSTDTQYF; CDR3 DNA: TGTGCCATCAGCAGAAGCGGGGGAAGCACAGATACGCAGTATTTT
D gene: TRBD1; J gene: TRBJ1-4; clone size: few; V gene: TRBV18; CDR3 protein: CASSPRQGREKLFF; CDR3 DNA: TGTGCCAGCTCACCACGACAGGGCAGAGAAAAACTGTTTTTT
D gene: NA; J gene: TRBJ1-1; clone size: NA; V gene: TRBV5-4; CDR3 protein: CASVRGGTINTEAFF; CDR3 DNA: TGTGCCAGCGTGCGGGGGGGGACTATTAACACTGAAGCTTTCTTT
D gene: NA; J gene: TRBJ1-2; clone size: NA; V gene: TRBV10-3; CDR3 protein: CAISEGGANYGYTF; CDR3 DNA: TGTGCCATCAGTGAGGGGGGCGCCAACTATGGCTACACCTTC
D gene: TRBD1; J gene: TRBJ1-6; clone size: NA; V gene: TRBV11-2; CDR3 protein: CASSLGSGQGYSPLHF; CDR3 DNA: TGTGCCAGCAGCTTAGGGTCGGGACAGGGTTATTCACCCCTCCACTTT
D gene: NA; J gene: TRBJ1-3; clone size: NA; V gene: TRBV28; CDR3 protein: CASSSLGTGSGNTIYF; CDR3 DNA: TGTGCCAGCAGTTCTCTTGGGACTGGGTCTGGAAACACCATATATTTT
D gene: TRBD1; J gene: TRBJ2-7; clone size: NA; V gene: TRBV9; CDR3 protein: CASSGTGDEQYF; CDR3 DNA: TGTGCCAGCAGCGGGACAGGGGACGAGCAGTACTTC
D gene: TRBD1; J gene: TRBJ1-1; clone size: NA; V gene: TRBV29-1; CDR3 protein: CSVYGQGMNTEAFF; CDR3 DNA: TGCAGCGTCTACGGACAGGGGATGAACACTGAAGCTTTCTTT
D gene: TRBD1; J gene: TRBJ1-6; clone size: NA; V gene: TRBV27; CDR3 protein: CASALGQGVRSPLHF; CDR3 DNA: TGTGCCAGCGCACTGGGACAGGGGGTTCGTTCACCCCTCCACTTT